One sample yielded the 26 T cell receptor beta chains listed below, sequenced in a study of blood T cell repertoires in COVID-19 (dated by TCRdb to 2020 to 2022). The library was prepared using the immunoSEQ multiplex PCR assay. Held by TCRdb, this immuneACCESS table contains in-frame sequences only and omits some clones. Under half of the omission traces to an unresolved V gene where checked; the cause of the rest is unknown. For this sample the table gives about 270,000 clones, of which about 87% were detected only once. The top ten constitute approximately 3% of the sample. The source material was PBMCs or T cells enriched from blood (not recorded which). The source of these receptors is a woman aged 45 to 65 who had recovered from COVID-19.

This clone was seen a single time. The V and J genes are TRBV4-3 and TRBJ2-1, with TRBD2 matching over 7 bases. Trimming removed 3 bases from V and 3 bases from J; junction bases left unmatched: 8. Per germline, CDR1 LGHNA and CDR2 YSLEER. The CDR3 runs 16 residues. CDR3 residues: CASSHLAAKNYNEQFF. In DNA form, the CDR3 reads TGCGCCAGCAGCCACCTAGCGGCAAAAAACTACAATGAGCAGTTCTTC.

In its sample, this clone was seen a few times. The rearrangement links TRBV14 to TRBJ1-1; TRBD1 aligns across 7 bases. Germline V gene sequence: CDR1 SGHDN, CDR2 FVKESK. The CDR3 contains 14 residues. Unmatched junction bases numbered 10, after V lost 4 bases and J lost 8 bases. CDR3 amino acids: CASSLRTGATEAFF. The CDR3 coding sequence is TGTGCCAGCAGCCTTAGGACAGGCGCAACCGAAGCTTTCTTT.

The rearrangement joins TRBV30 to TRBJ1-1; D is unresolved. The V gene's germline CDR1 is GTSNPN and CDR2 SVGIG (reference sequence). CDR3 length equals 11 residues. V shed 6 bases and J shed 1 base, with 6 bases lying between them. Here the CDR3 reads CACRQNTEAFF. DNA for the CDR3: TGTGCCTGCAGGCAGAACACTGAAGCTTTCTTT. Based on the CDR3 plus reference TRBV30 and TRBJ1-1, the full variable domain is SQTIHQWPATLVQPVGSPLSLECTVEGTSNPNLYWYRQAAGRGLQLLFYSVGIGQISSEVPQNLSASRPQDRQFILSSKKLLLSDSGFYLCACRQNTEAFFGQGTRLTVV.

The J gene is TRBJ2-2, the V gene TRBV6-5; tentatively, D is TRBD2 (6 bases). From germline, CDR1 is MNHEY and CDR2 SVGAGI. CDR3 length: 15 residues. V was shortened by 5 bases and J by 1 base, with 11 bases between the two germline ends. The CDR3 DNA is TGTGCCAGCAGTAGGTGGGGGGAGAACACCGGGGAGCTGTTTTTT. Residues: CASSRWGENTGELFF.

The genes are TRBV18 and TRBJ2-7; D is uncertain. The CDR3 has 14 amino acids. From germline, CDR1 is KGHSH and CDR2 LQKENI. Trimming left V 2 bases short and J 3 bases short, with 11 bases between. The CDR3 bases are TGTGCCAGCTCACCAAGTAATCAGGACTACGAGCAGTACTTC. Translating gives CASSPSNQDYEQYF.

As to this clone: Other DNA sequences of this sample code for an identical CDR3. The genes are TRBV19 and TRBJ1-5; no firm D call. CDR3 length equals 15 residues. Germline-derived CDR1 and CDR2 are LNHDA and SQIVND (reference sequence). The germline V and J ends were trimmed by 7 bases and 5 bases, with 18 bases remaining between them. This CDR3 reads CASKDTVGFYQPQHF. CDR3 DNA: TGTGCCAGTAAGGATACAGTGGGTTTTTATCAGCCCCAGCATTTT.

V usage is TRBV7-2 and J usage is TRBJ1-2; D perhaps matches TRBD1 (6 bases). V was clipped by 1 base and J by 8 bases, with 17 bases between them. The CDR3 length is 15 residues. The germline V gene has CDR1 SGHTA and CDR2 FQGNSA. The CDR3 protein is CASSLVASGTGGYTF. In nucleotides, the CDR3 is TGTGCCAGCAGCTTAGTTGCTTCGGGTACAGGGGGCTACACCTTC. Full variable domain (outside the CDR3, taken from reference TRBV7-2 and TRBJ1-2): GAGVSQSPSNKVTEKGKDVELRCDPISGHTALYWYRQSLGQGLEFLIYFQGNSAPDKSGLPSDRFSAERTGGSVSTLTIQRTQQEDSAVYLCASSLVASGTGGYTFGSGTRLTVV.

This chain joins TRBV28 and TRBJ2-1, with 7 bases that match TRBD2. Germline trimming cut 2 bases from V and 4 bases from J; bases unmatched to any gene: 5. CDR1 and CDR2 from the germline V gene are MDHEN and SYDVKM. This CDR3 comprises 15 residues. CDR3 region: CASSLGGREYNEQFF. The CDR3 DNA reads as TGTGCCAGCAGTTTAGGCGGGAGAGAATACAATGAGCAGTTCTTC. Drawing the rest from reference TRBV28 and TRBJ2-1, the complete variable domain is DVKVTQSSRYLVKRTGEKVFLECVQDMDHENMFWYRQDPGLGLRLIYFSYDVKMKEKGDIPEGYSVSREKKERFSLILESASTNQTSMYLCASSLGGREYNEQFFGPGTRLTVL.

J is TRBJ2-5 and V is TRBV7-9, with 10 positions matching TRBD2. Germline CDR1 and CDR2: SEHNR and FQNEAQ (reference sequence). V lost 3 bases, J lost 5 bases, and 6 bases stayed unmatched. The CDR3 has 15 residues. The CDR3 loop reads CASSFASGSWETQYF. CDR3 bases: TGTGCCAGCAGCTTCGCTAGCGGGAGCTGGGAGACCCAGTACTTC.

CDR3 DNA: TGTGCCAGCAGCTTTCCGGGAAAGGGCACTGAAGCTTTCTTT. Protein sequence: CASSFPGKGTEAFF. This chain connects TRBV5-8 to TRBJ1-1, with D unclear. Trimming removed 2 bases at V and 4 bases at J, with 12 bases between. Germline V gene data show CDR1 as SGHTS and CDR2 as YDEGEE. The CDR3 totals 14 residues.

This clone showed up just a few times. The gene calls are TRBV9 and TRBJ1-6, with 9 bases fitting TRBD1. With V trimmed by 0 bases and J by 9 bases, 4 bases remained unmatched. The CDR3 is made up of 15 amino acids. Germline-derived CDR1 and CDR2 are SGDLS and YYNGEE. CDR3 loop: CASSVEDRGGSPLHF. In DNA form, the CDR3 reads TGTGCCAGCAGCGTAGAGGACAGGGGCGGTTCACCCCTCCACTTT.

The chain employs TRBV28 and TRBJ1-5; D call uncertain. CDR3 length: 10 amino acids. V lost 2 bases, J lost 10 bases, and 3 bases lay in between. CDR1 MDHEN and CDR2 SYDVKM come from the germline V gene. The CDR3 nucleotides read TGTGCCAGCAGTTTACGTCCCCAGCATTTT. It codes for CASSLRPQHF.

The rearrangement links TRBV5-1 to TRBJ2-1; 12 bases agree with TRBD2. J lost 5 bases, V lost 4 bases, and 4 bases had no gene match. Germline lookup yields CDR1 SGHRS and CDR2 YFSETQ. The CDR3 totals 15 residues. The CDR3 loop reads CASSPGLAGNNEQFF. DNA for the CDR3: TGCGCCAGCAGCCCGGGACTAGCGGGTAACAATGAGCAGTTCTTC. Full variable domain (remainder filled in from reference TRBV5-1 and TRBJ2-1): KAGVTQTPRYLIKTRGQQVTLSCSPISGHRSVSWYQQTPGQGLQFLFEYFSETQRNKGNFPGRFSGRQFSNSRSEMNVSTLELGDSALYLCASSPGLAGNNEQFFGPGTRLTVL.

The chain joins TRBV30 to TRBJ2-5; possible D gene TRBD2, 6 bases. The V gene's germline CDR1 is GTSNPN and CDR2 SVGIG (reference sequence). CDR3 length: 14 residues. V gave up 1 base and J gave up 1 base, with 10 bases separating them. Written as DNA, the CDR3 is TGTGCCTGGAGTGAGGGCGGGACCCAAGAGACCCAGTACTTC. Translating gives CAWSEGGTQETQYF.

This clone was detected only once. The genes are TRBV7-2 and TRBJ1-4; possible D gene TRBD1, 6 bases. Germline-derived CDR1 and CDR2 are SGHTA and FQGNSA. Trimming shortened V by 1 base and J by 0 bases, and 15 bases separated the two germline ends. This CDR3 comprises 18 residues. CDR3 sequence: CASSLGETGHATNEKLFF. The DNA of the CDR3 is TGTGCCAGCAGCTTAGGGGAGACAGGACATGCAACTAATGAAAAACTGTTTTTT.

V and J are TRBV19 and TRBJ1-1; 8 nucleotides line up with TRBD1. Germline V lookup: CDR1 LNHDA, CDR2 SQIVND (reference sequence). The CDR3 sequence is 14 residues long. Trimming removed 7 bases from V and 3 bases from J; junction bases left unmatched: 7. In DNA form, the CDR3 reads TGTGCCAGTACCCACCAGGGGGCGGACACTGAAGCTTTCTTT. Its translation: CASTHQGADTEAFF.

This chain links TRBV15 with TRBJ1-3; no reliable D call. Trimming shortened V by 0 bases and J by 2 bases, and 11 bases separated the two germline ends. Looked up from germline, CDR1 is LNHNV and CDR2 is YYDKDF (reference sequence). The CDR3 totals 16 residues. CDR3 region: CATSREIPGPGNTIYF. In DNA, the CDR3 is TGTGCCACCAGCAGAGAAATCCCGGGTCCTGGAAACACCATATATTTT. The full variable domain, with the rest looked up from reference TRBV15 and TRBJ1-3, is DAMVIQNPRYQVTQFGKPVTLSCSQTLNHNVMYWYQQKSSQAPKLLFHYYDKDFNNEADTPDNFQSRRPNTSFCFLDIRSPGLGDTAMYLCATSREIPGPGNTIYFGEGSWLTVV.

The V call is TRBV11-2, the J call TRBJ1-2; D is possibly TRBD1 (5 bases). Germline V gene lookup returns CDR1 SGHAT and CDR2 FQNNGV. The CDR3 consists of 12 residues. Between the trimmed V and J ends, which lost 4 bases and 7 bases, there was a span of 10 bases. This CDR3 reads CASSSQAVGYTF. CDR3 bases: TGTGCCAGCAGCTCACAGGCTGTTGGCTACACCTTC.

This clone was recorded only once. J is TRBJ1-3 and V is TRBV24-1; TRBD1 agrees at 8 bases. Looked up from germline, CDR1 is KGHDR and CDR2 is SFDVKD. With V trimmed by 9 bases and J by 0 bases, 15 bases remained unmatched. This CDR3 has 18 residues. The CDR3 loop reads CATRWTGFRPSSGNTIYF. In DNA, the CDR3 is TGTGCCACCCGCTGGACAGGGTTTCGCCCGAGCTCTGGAAACACCATATATTTT.

V gene TRBV6-5 combines with J gene TRBJ2-7; weak D call: TRBD2 (5 bases). V was trimmed by 0 bases and J by 0 bases, leaving 12 bases between them. The V gene's germline CDR1 is MNHEY and CDR2 SVGAGI. The length of the CDR3 is 16 residues. The CDR3 region is CASSYSLLGSSYEQYF. The CDR3 DNA is TGTGCCAGCAGTTACTCGCTTTTGGGGAGCTCCTACGAGCAGTACTTC.

This chain uses TRBV3-1 (or the pseudogene TRBV3-2) with TRBJ2-7; a weak D match, TRBD2 (6 bases). V lost 4 bases, J lost 2 bases, and 18 bases lay in between. The CDR3 has 16 residues. Germline V gives CDR1 LGHDT, CDR2 YNNKEL (reference sequence). CDR3 region: CASSPSTLTSTYEQYF. The CDR3 region has the DNA TGTGCCAGCAGCCCCTCAACCCTGACTAGTACCTACGAGCAGTACTTC.

The V call is TRBV28, the J call TRBJ1-5; TRBD1 matches 10 bases. The CDR3 length is 16 residues. V shed 7 bases, J shed 7 bases, and the junction held 13 bases outside the gene matches. Germline V lookup: CDR1 MDHEN, CDR2 SYDVKM. The CDR3 sequence: CASILGGQGVRQPQHF. DNA of the CDR3: TGTGCCAGCATCCTAGGAGGACAGGGGGTTCGGCAGCCCCAGCATTTT.

The chain employs TRBV30 and TRBJ2-7; 9 positions match TRBD1. The CDR3 is 14 residues long. Germline trimming cut 0 bases from V and 6 bases from J; bases unmatched to any gene: 6. Germline V lookup: CDR1 GTSNPN, CDR2 SVGIG (reference sequence). CDR3 residues: CAWSVGTGTLEQYF. In DNA form, the CDR3 reads TGTGCCTGGAGTGTAGGGACAGGGACCCTCGAGCAGTACTTC.

The chain is built from TRBV6-5 and TRBJ2-2; 7 nucleotides line up with TRBD2. Germline CDR1 MNHEY, CDR2 SVGAGI. This CDR3 is 15 amino acids long. With V trimmed by 7 bases and J by 7 bases, 12 bases remained unmatched. In nucleotides, the CDR3 is TGTGCCAGCATCGCCCCCGGGGGGATTGGCGGGGAGCTGTTTTTT. It is translated as CASIAPGGIGGELFF.

The gene calls are TRBV27 and TRBJ1-6, with TRBD1 matching 10 bases. The CDR3 sequence is 16 residues long. CDR1 and CDR2 (germline): MNHEY, SMNVEV (reference sequence). J was trimmed by 9 bases and V by 2 bases; bases with no gene match: 7. The CDR3: CASSLLSGQGRSPLHF. CDR3 DNA sequence: TGTGCCAGCAGTTTACTTTCGGGACAGGGGCGTTCACCCCTCCACTTT.

V usage is TRBV6-5 and J usage is TRBJ1-2; D remains unclear. The CDR3 totals 14 residues. V lost 7 bases, J lost 0 bases, and 12 bases lay in between. Looked up from germline, CDR1 is MNHEY and CDR2 is SVGAGI. CDR3 bases: TGTGCCAGCACCCTGACTACAGCTAACTATGGCTACACCTTC. Translated: CASTLTTANYGYTF.